Listed below are T cell receptor beta chains from one sample, sequenced in a study of CD8+CD57+ T cells in acquired aplastic anemia. From the reads, TCRdb called clonotypes with MiXCR, one entry per CDR3 protein. This sample has approximately 470,000 distinct CDR3 sequences, with under 40% found just once. The material sequenced was sorted CD4+, CD8+, or CD8+CD57+ T cells (not recorded which) from PBMCs. All receptors come from a human donor with aplastic anemia. Each CDR3 is given with its conserved first and last residue. Fields, in order: CDR3 DNA, CDR3 protein, J gene, clone size, CDR3 length, D gene, V gene. D genes are given only for firm matches. Clone size is not always given. Where it is, it says once, few, many or a class for expanded clones.

CDR3nt: TGTGCCAGCAGCCGCCTGACAGGGGGCGTGGAGACCCAGTACTTC; CDR3aa: CASSRLTGGVETQYF; j_gene: TRBJ2-5; abundance: -; len: 15; d_gene: TRBD1; v_gene: TRBV4-2
CDR3nt: TGTGCCACCAGTGACCCCGGACAGGGAGATGGCTACACCTTC; CDR3aa: CATSDPGQGDGYTF; j_gene: TRBJ1-2; abundance: -; len: 14; d_gene: TRBD1; v_gene: TRBV24-1
CDR3nt: TGTGCCAGCTCACCGGGGTGGGGGCCTCGCACAGATACGCAGTATTTT; CDR3aa: CASSPGWGPRTDTQYF; j_gene: TRBJ2-3; abundance: -; len: 16; d_gene: -; v_gene: TRBV18
CDR3nt: TGTGCCAGCAGCGAATACAACAGGGGTATGGACACCATATATTTT; CDR3aa: CASSEYNRGMDTIYF; j_gene: TRBJ1-3; abundance: -; len: 15; d_gene: TRBD1; v_gene: TRBV9
CDR3nt: TGTGCCAGCAGCCCTACGACAGGGGCCCTTAACACTGAAGCTTTCTTT; CDR3aa: CASSPTTGALNTEAFF; j_gene: TRBJ1-1; abundance: -; len: 16; d_gene: TRBD1; v_gene: TRBV9
CDR3nt: TGCAGTGCTAGATGGGACACGAGTAACTATGGCTACACCTTC; CDR3aa: CSARWDTSNYGYTF; j_gene: TRBJ1-2; abundance: many; len: 14; d_gene: -; v_gene: TRBV20-1
CDR3nt: TGTGCCAGCAGCTTGGGTCAGGGACAGGGTCGGATCATCCAGTACTTC; CDR3aa: CASSLGQGQGRIIQYF; j_gene: TRBJ2-7; abundance: few; len: 16; d_gene: TRBD1; v_gene: TRBV5-6
CDR3nt: TGCAGTGCTATTCTAGCGGGGGGGAGCTCCTACAATGAGCAGTTCTTC; CDR3aa: CSAILAGGSSYNEQFF; j_gene: TRBJ2-1; abundance: -; len: 16; d_gene: TRBD2; v_gene: TRBV20-1
CDR3nt: TGTGCCAGCAGCCGGGAGGTGTGGGTGGAGGGTGAAAAACTGTTTTTT; CDR3aa: CASSREVWVEGEKLFF; j_gene: TRBJ1-4; abundance: few; len: 16; d_gene: -; v_gene: TRBV11-1
CDR3nt: TGTGCCAGCAGTTTGCCTCAGGGAAACACCATATATTTT; CDR3aa: CASSLPQGNTIYF; j_gene: TRBJ1-3; abundance: few; len: 13; d_gene: -; v_gene: TRBV6-5
CDR3nt: TGTGCCAGCATGGGCAGAAAGAACACTGAAGCTTTCTTT; CDR3aa: CASMGRKNTEAFF; j_gene: TRBJ1-1; abundance: many; len: 13; d_gene: -; v_gene: TRBV2